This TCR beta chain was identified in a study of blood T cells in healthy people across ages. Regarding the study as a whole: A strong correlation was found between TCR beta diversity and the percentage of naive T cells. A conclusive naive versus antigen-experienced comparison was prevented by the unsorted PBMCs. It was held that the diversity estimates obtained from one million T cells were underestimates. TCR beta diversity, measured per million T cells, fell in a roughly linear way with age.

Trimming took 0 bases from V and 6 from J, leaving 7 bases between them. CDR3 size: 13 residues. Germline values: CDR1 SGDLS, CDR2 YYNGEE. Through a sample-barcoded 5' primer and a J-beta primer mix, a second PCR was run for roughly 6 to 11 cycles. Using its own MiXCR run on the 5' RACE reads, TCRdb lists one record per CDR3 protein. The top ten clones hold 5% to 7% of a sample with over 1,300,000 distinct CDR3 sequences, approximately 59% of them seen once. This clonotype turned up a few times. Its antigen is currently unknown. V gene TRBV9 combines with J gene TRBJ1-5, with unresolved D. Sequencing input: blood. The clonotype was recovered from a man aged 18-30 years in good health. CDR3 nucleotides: TGTGCCAGCAGCGTAGGTTTGGGTCAGCCCCAGCATTTT. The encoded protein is CASSVGLGQPQHF.